This T cell receptor (beta chain) was captured in a study of blood T cell repertoires in COVID-19. Study summary: PBMCs, B-cell-depleted T cells, or T cells provided the cDNA or gDNA that made up the material.

The CDR3 has 14 amino acids. Germline CDR1 is MNHEY and CDR2 is SMNVEV (reference sequence). The V end lost 6 bases, the J end lost 0 bases, and 9 bases lay between the germline ends. The repertoire was sequenced with immunoSEQ multiplex PCR; TCRdb's copy has only in-frame clones and lacks some. Seen here are about 140,000 clones, about three quarters observed once, and the top ten hold 1.9%. The chain recombines TRBV27 with TRBJ1-5, with D unresolved. The sequence was collected from a woman aged 55-69 years with acute or convalescent COVID-19. The sample taken for sequencing was peripheral blood. The CDR3 loop reads CASRSLSSNQPQHF. DNA for the CDR3: TGTGCCAGCAGGAGTCTAAGTAGCAATCAGCCCCAGCATTTT.